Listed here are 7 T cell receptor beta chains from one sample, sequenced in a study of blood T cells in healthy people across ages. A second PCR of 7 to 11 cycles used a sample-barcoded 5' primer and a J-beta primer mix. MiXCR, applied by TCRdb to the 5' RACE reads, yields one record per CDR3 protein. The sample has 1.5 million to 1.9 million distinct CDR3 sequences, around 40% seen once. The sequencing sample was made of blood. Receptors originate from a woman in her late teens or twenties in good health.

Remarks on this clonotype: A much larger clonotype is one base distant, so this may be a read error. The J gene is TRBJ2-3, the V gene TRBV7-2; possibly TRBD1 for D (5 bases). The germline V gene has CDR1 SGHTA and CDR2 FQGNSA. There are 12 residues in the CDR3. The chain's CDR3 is CASSYRTGTQYF. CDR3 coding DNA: TGTGCCAGCAGCTACCGCACAGGTACGCAGTATTTT.

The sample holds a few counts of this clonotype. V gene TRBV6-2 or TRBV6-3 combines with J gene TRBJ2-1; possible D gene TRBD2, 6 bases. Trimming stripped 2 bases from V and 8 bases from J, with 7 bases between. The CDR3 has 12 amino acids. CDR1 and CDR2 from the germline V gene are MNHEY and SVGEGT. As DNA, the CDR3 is TGTGCCAGCAGTTACGGCGGGGATGAGCAGTTCTTC. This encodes CASSYGGDEQFF.

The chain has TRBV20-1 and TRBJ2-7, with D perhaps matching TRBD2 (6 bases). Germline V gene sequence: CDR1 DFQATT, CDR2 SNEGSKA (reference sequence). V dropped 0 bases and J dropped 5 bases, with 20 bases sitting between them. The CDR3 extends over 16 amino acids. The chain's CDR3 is CSARDWKRRESHEQYF. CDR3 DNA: TGCAGTGCTAGAGATTGGAAGCGGAGGGAGAGCCACGAGCAGTACTTC.

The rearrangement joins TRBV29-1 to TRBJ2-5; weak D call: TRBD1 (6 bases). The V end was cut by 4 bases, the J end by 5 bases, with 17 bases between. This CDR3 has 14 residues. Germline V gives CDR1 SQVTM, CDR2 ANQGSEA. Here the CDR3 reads CSVVIGLRGETQYF. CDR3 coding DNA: TGCAGCGTTGTTATAGGGCTTAGGGGGGAGACCCAGTACTTC.

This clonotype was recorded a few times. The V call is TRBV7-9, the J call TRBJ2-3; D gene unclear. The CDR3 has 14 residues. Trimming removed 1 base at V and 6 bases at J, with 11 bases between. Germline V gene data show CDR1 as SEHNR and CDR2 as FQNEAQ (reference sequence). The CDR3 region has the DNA TGTGCCAGCAGCTTAGTTTTTAGAATCGATACGCAGTATTTT. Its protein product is CASSLVFRIDTQYF.

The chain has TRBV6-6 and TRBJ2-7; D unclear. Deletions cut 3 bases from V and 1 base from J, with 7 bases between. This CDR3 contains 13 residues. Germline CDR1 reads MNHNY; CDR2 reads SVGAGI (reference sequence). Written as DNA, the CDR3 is TGTGCCAGCAGTTATTACCCGTCCTACGAGCAGTACTTC. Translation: CASSYYPSYEQYF.

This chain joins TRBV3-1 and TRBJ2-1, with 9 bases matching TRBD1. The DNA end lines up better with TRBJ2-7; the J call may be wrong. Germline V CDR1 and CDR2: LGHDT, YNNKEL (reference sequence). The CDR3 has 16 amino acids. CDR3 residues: CASSHITGTGYNEQYF. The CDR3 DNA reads TGTGCCAGCAGCCACATTACCGGGACAGGGTACAATGAGCAGTACTTC.